This passage covers 21 T cell receptor beta chains from one sample sequenced in a study of T-cell memory formation after mild COVID-19. TCRdb fed the 5' RACE reads into MiXCR, producing one record per CDR3 protein. The data hold about 310,000 distinct CDR3 sequences, with roughly 19% observed a single time. The material sequenced was PBMCs or a T cell subset sorted from them (not recorded which). The receptors shown here come from a man between 18 and 29 years old who had mild COVID-19 (a few samples of this study predate the infection). Cell type and time point are not known.

The chain joins TRBV12-3 or TRBV12-4 to TRBJ2-1; D is undetermined. Deletions cut 3 bases from V and 8 bases from J, with 5 bases between. The length of the CDR3 is 11 residues. The CDR3 nucleotides are TGTGCCAGCAGTTTCATAGATGAGCAGTTCTTC. Translating gives CASSFIDEQFF.

The chain recombines TRBV23-1 with TRBJ2-7; D gene ambiguous. TRBV23-1 qualifies as an ORF whose function is uncertain. V lost 6 bases to trimming and J lost 6 bases, with 21 bases between them. The CDR3 covers 15 residues. CDR3 nucleotides: TGCGCCAGCAGCTCCTCGACGGGCTCCGTTCTCGAGCAGTACTTC. The encoded protein is CASSSSTGSVLEQYF.

This chain joins TRBV7-2 and TRBJ1-2, with D uncertain. Germline V lookup: CDR1 SGHTA, CDR2 FQGNSA. This CDR3 comprises 13 residues. With 1 base removed from V and 8 bases from J, the gap between germline ends came to 11 bases. The CDR3 sequence is CASSLEADPGYTF. As DNA, the CDR3 is TGTGCCAGCAGCTTAGAAGCTGATCCAGGCTACACCTTC. The variable domain in full, completed from reference TRBV7-2 and TRBJ1-2, reads GAGVSQSPSNKVTEKGKDVELRCDPISGHTALYWYRQSLGQGLEFLIYFQGNSAPDKSGLPSDRFSAERTGGSVSTLTIQRTQQEDSAVYLCASSLEADPGYTFGSGTRLTVV.

This chain joins TRBV28 and TRBJ1-1; D remains ambiguous. The CDR3 sequence is 11 residues long. V was cut by 2 bases and J by 11 bases, with 9 bases left in between. Germline values: CDR1 MDHEN, CDR2 SYDVKM. CDR3 sequence (DNA): TGTGCCAGCAGTTTAAGCAGAAGGGCTTTCTTT. The encoded protein is CASSLSRRAFF. The full variable domain, completed using reference TRBV28 and TRBJ1-1, is DVKVTQSSRYLVKRTGEKVFLECVQDMDHENMFWYRQDPGLGLRLIYFSYDVKMKEKGDIPEGYSVSREKKERFSLILESASTNQTSMYLCASSLSRRAFFGQGTRLTVV.

This clonotype appeared a few times. V is TRBV9 and J is TRBJ2-3; 9 bases are shared with TRBD2. Per germline, CDR1 SGDLS and CDR2 YYNGEE. The CDR3 is made up of 17 amino acids. V lost 0 bases to trimming and J lost 2 bases; unmatched junction nucleotides: 7. The CDR3 region is CASSVGGSGGLTDTQYF. The CDR3 region has the DNA TGTGCCAGCAGCGTAGGTGGTAGCGGGGGCCTCACAGATACGCAGTATTTT. Full variable domain (rest looked up from reference TRBV9 and TRBJ2-3): DSGVTQTPKHLITATGQRVTLRCSPRSGDLSVYWYQQSLDQGLQFLIQYYNGEERAKGNILERFSAQQFPDLHSELNLSSLELGDSALYFCASSVGGSGGLTDTQYFGPGTRLTVL.

This clonotype was counted only a few times. The chain recombines TRBV5-1 with TRBJ1-6; 7 nucleotides match TRBD1. Trimming took 4 bases from V and 12 from J; bases not matched to a gene: 10. The CDR3 is 14 amino acids. Germline-derived CDR1 and CDR2 are SGHRS and YFSETQ. For the CDR3, the DNA is TGCGCCAGCAGCCCCGGACAGGCCCGGGGACCCCTCCACTTT. Translated, it gives CASSPGQARGPLHF.

The rearrangement uses TRBV12-3 or TRBV12-4 and TRBJ1-2; D might be TRBD1 (5 bases). The CDR3 covers 12 residues. V was pared by 5 bases and J by 5 bases, with 9 bases between. CDR3: CASSAGTYGYTF. As DNA, the CDR3 is TGTGCCAGCAGTGCCGGGACTTATGGCTACACCTTC.

V and J are TRBV27 and TRBJ2-5; 10 bases align to TRBD1. With V trimmed by 5 bases and J by 13 bases, 13 bases remained unmatched. From germline, CDR1 is MNHEY and CDR2 SMNVEV (reference sequence). CDR3 size: 14 residues. Here the CDR3 DNA reads TGTGCCAGCAGTGGGTACGGGACAGGGGCCCCCGCGTACTTC. Translated, it gives CASSGYGTGAPAYF.

This clonotype came up a few times. DNA of the CDR3: TGTGCCACCAGTGATCCGGGACAGGGGGAGACCGGGGAGCTGTTTTTT. Translating gives CATSDPGQGETGELFF. The chain carries TRBV24-1 and TRBJ2-2; TRBD1 aligns across 11 bases. The CDR3 has 16 amino acids. Per germline, CDR1 KGHDR and CDR2 SFDVKD. After removal of 3 bases from V and 5 bases from J, the junction contained 4 bases not matched to a gene.

The rearrangement links TRBV7-2 to TRBJ1-2; 7 bases are shared with TRBD1. CDR3 size: 15 residues. J gave up 3 bases and V 5 bases, and 9 bases lay outside the gene matches. The germline V gene encodes CDR1 SGHTA and CDR2 FQGNSA. The DNA for the CDR3 is TGTGCCAGCAGCACGAGGACAGGTGGACACTATGGCTACACCTTC. Protein: CASSTRTGGHYGYTF.

This clonotype turned up a few times. The chain couples TRBV15 to TRBJ2-7, with 7 positions matching TRBD1. This CDR3 spans 14 amino acids. Germline CDR1 LNHNV, CDR2 YYDKDF (reference sequence). V shed 1 base and J 2 bases; nucleotides not matched to a gene: 2. CDR3 nucleotide sequence: TGTGCCACCAGCAGAGTTACAGGGGCCTACGAGCAGTACTTC. This encodes CATSRVTGAYEQYF.

The gene calls are TRBV5-5 and TRBJ2-1; D unresolved. The germline V gene has CDR1 SGHKS and CDR2 YYEKEE (reference sequence). The CDR3 loop spans 15 amino acids. V lost 8 bases and J lost 1, with 16 bases in between. CDR3 amino acids: CASDGTLKSYNEQFF. The CDR3 nucleotides read TGTGCCAGTGACGGTACACTCAAGTCCTACAATGAGCAGTTCTTC. The entire variable domain, with the rest obtained from reference TRBV5-5 and TRBJ2-1, is as follows: DAGVTQSPTHLIKTRGQQVTLRCSPISGHKSVSWYQQVLGQGPQFIFQYYEKEERGRGNFPDRFSARQFPNYSSELNVNALLLGDSALYLCASDGTLKSYNEQFFGPGTRLTVL.

This clonotype came up a few times. The chain recombines TRBV6-6 with TRBJ1-6, with TRBD1 as a possible D gene (5 bases). CDR3 size: 11 residues. Trimming pared 6 bases from V and 13 bases from J, leaving 10 bases between. Germline V gives CDR1 MNHNY, CDR2 SVGAGI (reference sequence). The CDR3 coding sequence is TGTGCCAGCAGCCCGGGGGGGCCCCTCCACTTT. Its protein is CASSPGGPLHF.

This clonotype was recorded a few times. This chain joins TRBV12-3 or TRBV12-4 and TRBJ2-5; tentatively, D is TRBD1 or TRBD2 (5 bases each). This CDR3 contains 13 residues. The V end lost 7 bases, the J end lost 2 bases, and 11 bases lay between the germline ends. DNA for the CDR3: TGTGCCAGCACTTCAGAGGGGCAAGAGACCCAGTACTTC. This gives the protein CASTSEGQETQYF.

This clonotype has at least ten counts. This chain connects TRBV27 to TRBJ1-4, with D hard to call. The CDR3 is 15 amino acids. Trimming cost V 0 bases and J 8 bases, with 13 bases left between them. Germline V lookup: CDR1 MNHEY, CDR2 SMNVEV (reference sequence). The CDR3, as DNA: TGTGCCAGCAGTTTATCAGCCCTGCGGCCGGAAAAACTGTTTTTT. It encodes CASSLSALRPEKLFF.

This rearrangement joins TRBV6-2 or TRBV6-3 to TRBJ1-6; D is unclear. The CDR3 consists of 13 residues. Per germline, CDR1 MNHEY and CDR2 SVGEGT. Trimming removed 2 bases at V and 8 bases at J, with 7 bases between. The CDR3 loop reads CASSYLPHSPLHF. The CDR3 nucleotides read TGTGCCAGCAGTTACCTACCCCATTCACCCCTCCACTTT.

The chain couples TRBV6-2 or TRBV6-3 to TRBJ2-7; the match to TRBD2 covers 12 bases. Germline values: CDR1 MNHEY, CDR2 SVGEGT. The CDR3 sequence is 16 residues long. Trimming took 2 bases from V and 3 from J; bases not matched to a gene: 5. CDR3 in amino acids: CASSYTGLAGFYEQYF. In DNA, the CDR3 is TGTGCCAGCAGTTACACGGGACTAGCGGGCTTCTACGAGCAGTACTTC.

This clonotype has a handful of counts. The rearrangement uses TRBV5-1 and TRBJ1-1, with 11 bases that match TRBD1. This CDR3 comprises 15 residues. V was pared by 3 bases and J by 4 bases, with 5 bases of the junction left unmatched. CDR1 is SGHRS, CDR2 YFSETQ, per germline. The CDR3 loop is CASSSGGQGATEAFF. CDR3 sequence (DNA): TGCGCCAGCAGCTCTGGAGGACAGGGGGCCACTGAAGCTTTCTTT.

This clonotype was picked up a small number of times. This chain joins TRBV5-1 and TRBJ2-7, with 7 bases identical to TRBD1. V was clipped by 3 bases and J by 2 bases; unmatched bases: 5. The length of the CDR3 is 14 residues. Germline V gene sequence: CDR1 SGHRS, CDR2 YFSETQ. CDR3 region: CASSYDRVTYEQYF. CDR3 bases: TGCGCCAGCAGCTACGACAGGGTAACCTACGAGCAGTACTTC.

The rearrangement uses TRBV15 and TRBJ2-5, with a weak D call TRBD2 (5 bases). Germline V gives CDR1 LNHNV, CDR2 YYDKDF (reference sequence). Trimming took 0 bases from V and 2 from J, leaving 10 bases between them. The CDR3 runs to 15 residues. The CDR3 nucleotides are TGTGCCACCAGCAGAGACGGGGTAGGGCAAGAGACCCAGTACTTC. Translation: CATSRDGVGQETQYF.

The chain carries TRBV7-9 and TRBJ2-5, with 8 bases that match TRBD1. The germline gives CDR1 SEHNR, CDR2 FQNEAQ (reference sequence). J lost 3 bases, V lost 6 bases, and 6 bases had no gene match. This CDR3 has 14 residues. The CDR3 DNA reads as TGTGCCAGCAGATCCGACAGGGGTAAAGAGACCCAGTACTTC. Residues: CASRSDRGKETQYF.